The TCR beta chain described here comes from a study of blood T cell repertoires in COVID-19. Background on the study: Acute and convalescent COVID-19 specimens originated in the United States, Italy and Spain. T cells, B-cell-depleted T cells, or PBMCs supplied cDNA or gDNA.

The repertoire was sequenced with immunoSEQ multiplex PCR; TCRdb's copy has only in-frame clones and lacks some. The data contain about 150,000 clones, more than 75% of them singletons. The CDR3 runs to 12 residues. Germline V lookup: CDR1 SGDLS, CDR2 YYNGEE. The V and J ends lost 4 bases and 2 bases respectively, with 4 bases between them. This sequence originates from a man aged 45-65 years with active COVID-19. The chain couples TRBV9 to TRBJ2-1; no reliable D call. Sequenced: peripheral blood. The CDR3, as DNA: TGTGCCAGCAGCCCCACCTACAATGAGCAGTTCTTC. This gives the protein CASSPTYNEQFF.